These 21 T cell receptor beta chains were all obtained from the same sample, sequenced in a study of shared clonotypes between healthy human individuals. Profiling relied on immunoSEQ multiplex PCR, and the TCRdb table lists in-frame clones only, not all of them. This table holds approximately 480,000 clones, about 79% found once. Sequencing was performed on PBMCs. The receptors shown here come from a woman between 40 and 55 years old in good health. Some clones in this sample may be carry-over from other donors' samples.

The rearrangement uses TRBV27 and TRBJ1-2, with 9 bases that match TRBD1. V lost 5 bases to trimming and J lost 0 bases; unmatched junction nucleotides: 1. The germline V gene encodes CDR1 MNHEY and CDR2 SMNVEV (reference sequence). This CDR3 contains 14 residues. CDR3: CASSRQGANYGYTF. CDR3 in DNA: TGTGCCAGCAGTCGACAGGGGGCTAACTATGGCTACACCTTC.

This chain links TRBV28 with TRBJ2-1; TRBD2 is a possible D gene (5 bases). Trimming took off 5 bases at V and 7 bases at J, with 18 bases between the two ends. Germline V gene sequence: CDR1 MDHEN, CDR2 SYDVKM. There are 15 residues in the CDR3. This CDR3 is CASSPPSGAWNEQFF. The CDR3 bases are TGTGCCAGCAGTCCCCCAAGCGGAGCGTGGAATGAGCAGTTCTTC.

The genes are TRBV29-1 and TRBJ2-7; 8 bases line up with TRBD1. Germline CDR1 and CDR2: SQVTM and ANQGSEA. V lost 6 bases and J lost 2; bases outside the gene matches: 9. This CDR3 is built from 14 residues. CDR3 sequence (DNA): TGCAGCGTAGAGACAGGGGCCTACCCCTACGAGCAGTACTTC. This sequence encodes CSVETGAYPYEQYF.

With respect to this clone: A read error may account for a junction end that differs from germline. The same CDR3 also results from other DNA sequences found in this sample. The V and J genes are TRBV4-1 and TRBJ1-5; D gene uncertain. The CDR3 contains 13 residues. From germline, CDR1 is MGHRA and CDR2 YSYEKL. The CDR3 here is CASSQDPNQHQHF. The CDR3 bases are TGCGCCAGCAGCCAAGACCCGAATCAGCACCAGCATTTT.

V gene TRBV5-1 combines with J gene TRBJ2-2, with D hard to call. Germline V gives CDR1 SGHRS, CDR2 YFSETQ. The CDR3 consists of 15 residues. V gave up 0 bases and J gave up 2 bases, with 8 bases separating them. Here the CDR3 DNA reads TGCGCCAGCAGCTTGGAACGGATAAACACCGGGGAGCTGTTTTTT. This encodes CASSLERINTGELFF.

The chain is built from TRBV9 and TRBJ2-2; no clear D gene. V gave up 0 bases and J gave up 4 bases, with 7 bases separating them. In germline, CDR1 is SGDLS, CDR2 YYNGEE. The CDR3 contains 14 residues. This CDR3 is CASSVGRSTGELFF. CDR3 nucleotide sequence: TGTGCCAGCAGCGTAGGGAGATCCACCGGGGAGCTGTTTTTT.

The CDR3 coding sequence is TGCGCCAGCAGCCAAGATAAGGATTCACCCCTCCACTTT. This encodes CASSQDKDSPLHF. This rearrangement joins TRBV4-3 to TRBJ1-6; D remains ambiguous. CDR1 and CDR2 (germline): LGHNA, YSLEER. V was cut by 0 bases and J by 8 bases, with 5 bases left in between. The length of the CDR3 is 13 residues.

The chain is built from TRBV25-1 and TRBJ2-1; 9 bases fit TRBD2. V gave up 9 bases and J gave up 2 bases; unmatched junction bases: 5. CDR3 length: 14 residues. Per germline, CDR1 MGHDK and CDR2 SYGVNS. The CDR3 DNA sequence: TGTGCCAGTAGCGGGAGTTCGGCCTACAATGAGCAGTTCTTC. Translated: CASSGSSAYNEQFF. Combining the CDR3 with reference TRBV25-1 and TRBJ2-1 gives the whole variable domain EADIYQTPRYLVIGTGKKITLECSQTMGHDKMYWYQQDPGMELHLIHYSYGVNSTEKGDLSSESTVSRIRTEHFPLTLESARPSHTSQYLCASSGSSAYNEQFFGPGTRLTVL.

The chain is built from TRBV7-3 and TRBJ2-1; TRBD2 matches 8 bases. Germline CDR1 reads SGHTA; CDR2 reads FQGTGA. The CDR3 sequence is 15 residues long. The J segment lost 4 bases and the V segment lost 5 bases, leaving 7 bases of the junction unmatched. The chain's CDR3 is CASSPSGSLYNEQFF. The DNA of the CDR3 is TGTGCCAGCAGCCCCAGCGGGAGCCTTTACAATGAGCAGTTCTTC.

The CDR3 region is CASSYRATSGSASYEQYF. The CDR3 bases are TGTGCCAGCAGTTATAGGGCGACTAGCGGGAGTGCATCCTACGAGCAGTACTTC. The chain employs TRBV7-2 and TRBJ2-7; 12 nucleotides align to TRBD2. This CDR3 has 18 amino acids. V lost 6 bases and J lost 1; bases outside the gene matches: 13. The V gene's germline CDR1 is SGHTA and CDR2 FQGNSA.

The chain links TRBV10-1 to TRBJ1-1; D ambiguous. The CDR3 totals 13 residues. The V and J ends lost 2 bases and 2 bases respectively, with 6 bases between them. In germline, CDR1 is WNHNN, CDR2 SYGVQD (reference sequence). This CDR3 is CASSELPNTEAFF. The CDR3 DNA reads TGCGCCAGCAGTGAGCTCCCAAACACTGAAGCTTTCTTT.

The rearrangement joins TRBV7-9 to TRBJ2-5, with a possible D match to TRBD2 (5 bases). The CDR3 runs 14 residues. CDR1 and CDR2 from the germline V gene are SEHNR and FQNEAQ (reference sequence). Trimming took 2 bases from V and 5 from J, leaving 12 bases between them. CDR3 bases: TGTGCCAGCAGCTTAATCCGGGGAAAGGAGACCCAGTACTTC. Protein sequence: CASSLIRGKETQYF. Based on the CDR3 plus reference TRBV7-9 and TRBJ2-5, the full variable domain is DTGVSQNPRHKITKRGQNVTFRCDPISEHNRLYWYRQTLGQGPEFLTYFQNEAQLEKSRLLSDRFSAERPKGSFSTLEIQRTEQGDSAMYLCASSLIRGKETQYFGPGTRLLVL.

The chain is built from TRBV7-3 and TRBJ2-1, with D maybe TRBD2 (6 bases). V was trimmed by 5 bases and J by 2 bases, leaving 10 bases between them. This CDR3 is built from 14 residues. Germline V gene data show CDR1 as SGHTA and CDR2 as FQGTGA. The CDR3 loop reads CASSPGGPYNEQFF. As DNA, the CDR3 is TGTGCCAGCAGCCCAGGAGGGCCCTACAATGAGCAGTTCTTC. Looking up the rest from reference TRBV7-3 and TRBJ2-1 gives the full variable domain: GAGVSQTPSNKVTEKGKYVELRCDPISGHTALYWYRQSLGQGPEFLIYFQGTGAADDSGLPNDRFFAVRPEGSVSTLKIQRTERGDSAVYLCASSPGGPYNEQFFGPGTRLTVL.

This sequence joins TRBV7-3 and TRBJ2-3; the D gene is possibly TRBD1 (5 bases). Between the trimmed V and J ends, which lost 5 bases and 2 bases, there was a span of 14 bases. Germline V gene data show CDR1 as SGHTA and CDR2 as FQGTGA. The CDR3 length is 15 residues. CDR3 nucleotide sequence: TGTGCCAGCAGCACAACAGGTTCCCTCACAGATACGCAGTATTTT. Residues: CASSTTGSLTDTQYF.

V usage is TRBV19 and J usage is TRBJ2-4, with D hard to call. The V end was cut by 1 base, the J end by 4 bases, with 8 bases between. Germline V gives CDR1 LNHDA, CDR2 SQIVND (reference sequence). CDR3 size: 14 residues. For the CDR3, the DNA is TGTGCCAGTAGTATAGCGTCAGCTAAAAACATTCAGTACTTC. Translated, it gives CASSIASAKNIQYF.

The chain combines TRBV27 with TRBJ1-1; tentative D call: TRBD1 (5 bases). Germline loops: CDR1 MNHEY, CDR2 SMNVEV (reference sequence). The CDR3 sequence is 13 residues long. Trimming took 3 bases from V and 5 from J, leaving 10 bases between them. In DNA form, the CDR3 reads TGTGCCAGCAGTTTTAGGGGTGAAACTGAAGCTTTCTTT. Translation gives CASSFRGETEAFF.

The gene calls are TRBV5-1 and TRBJ1-4; D is possibly TRBD1 (6 bases). Germline CDR1 is SGHRS and CDR2 is YFSETQ. This CDR3 is built from 15 residues. Between the trimmed V and J ends, which lost 3 bases and 4 bases, there was a span of 13 bases. The CDR3 region has the DNA TGCGCCAGCAGCTCCAGCAAAGGGGGTAATGAAAAACTGTTTTTT. Its translation: CASSSSKGGNEKLFF.

The chain combines TRBV28 with TRBJ2-1; D unresolved. V dropped 6 bases and J dropped 5 bases, with 11 bases sitting between them. From germline, CDR1 is MDHEN and CDR2 SYDVKM. The CDR3 runs to 13 residues. CDR3 in DNA: TGTGCCAGCAGCACACCCTCAAACAATGAGCAGTTCTTC. It is translated as CASSTPSNNEQFF.

This chain uses TRBV27 with TRBJ2-7, with 8 positions matching TRBD2. The germline V gene encodes CDR1 MNHEY and CDR2 SMNVEV (reference sequence). The V gene end was trimmed by 6 bases and the J gene end by 4 bases; junction bases not matched to a gene: 5. The length of the CDR3 is 13 residues. The CDR3 sequence: CASRGTSLYEQYF. CDR3 in DNA: TGTGCCAGCAGAGGGACTAGTCTATACGAGCAGTACTTC.

This clone showed up just a few times. The chain uses TRBV19 and TRBJ1-1; 9 nucleotides agree with TRBD1. CDR3 length: 13 residues. J gave up 2 bases and V 9 bases, and 4 bases lay outside the gene matches. Germline V lookup: CDR1 LNHDA, CDR2 SQIVND (reference sequence). This CDR3 is CASGDRDNTEAFF. DNA for the CDR3: TGTGCCAGCGGGGACAGGGACAACACTGAAGCTTTCTTT.

The CDR3 bases are TGTGCCAGCAGCTTAGGGACTAATGAAAAACTGTTTTTT. Its protein is CASSLGTNEKLFF. The chain uses TRBV11-2 and TRBJ1-4; D gene ambiguous. The CDR3 loop spans 13 amino acids. Trimming removed 1 base from V and 2 bases from J, with 2 bases in between. Per the germline V gene, CDR1 is SGHAT and CDR2 is FQNNGV.